This T cell receptor (beta chain) was identified in a study of blood T cells in healthy people across ages. Using a J-beta primer mix together with a sample-barcoded 5' primer, a second PCR was run for 7 to 11 cycles. TCRdb independently ran MiXCR on the 5' RACE reads; one entry per CDR3 protein. The repertoire consists of 1.5 million to 2 million distinct CDR3 sequences, with about 50% occurring once and the leading ten covering approximately 2%. The CDR3 contains 16 residues. The V gene's germline CDR1 is SEHNR and CDR2 FQNEAQ (reference sequence). Trimming removed 6 bases at V and 6 bases at J, with 22 bases between. This clonotype has just a few counts.

This receptor was taken from a middle-aged woman in good health. This sequence joins TRBV7-9 and TRBJ2-3, with D possibly being TRBD2 (5 bases). Source material: blood. In DNA form, the CDR3 reads TGTGCCAGCAGATCGGCCCAGAGGACCCCGGGGGATACGCAGTATTTT. It specifies CASRSAQRTPGDTQYF.